This TCR beta chain was sequenced during a study of T cells in Graves' hyperthyroidism and ophthalmopathy. Study-level points and caveats: Classification by a 13 V-J model distinguished ophthalmopathy from stable hyperthyroidism.

V trimming: 6 bases; J trimming: 6 bases; junction bases outside the gene matches: 12. Germline CDR1 reads SEHNR; CDR2 reads FQNEAQ (reference sequence). The CDR3 contains 16 residues. TCR beta CDR3 region amplification was performed from RNA transcripts. With the HTBI primer set, the TCR CDR3 went through a first round of RT-PCR. TCRdb used MiXCR to reprocess the multiplex PCR reads, holding one entry per CDR3 protein. The top ten clones hold 40% of a sample with more than 300,000 distinct CDR3 sequences, around 18% of them seen once. Disease duration was under 3 months in the ophthalmopathy patients, who also had a Clinical Activity Score of at least 3 and a NOSPECS grade of at least 4. Patients with uncontrolled infections, other autoimmune diseases, pregnancy or lactation were excluded. Comment on this clonotype: Its specificity is unknown.

This receptor was obtained from a man between 18 and 29 years old with Graves' ophthalmopathy. This chain links TRBV7-9 with TRBJ2-7; 12 nucleotides match TRBD2. The specimen sequenced was blood. The CDR3 DNA reads as TGTGCCAGCAGTCGGGACTCTAGCGGGGGGGCCGTCGAGCAGTACTTC. This sequence encodes CASSRDSSGGAVEQYF.